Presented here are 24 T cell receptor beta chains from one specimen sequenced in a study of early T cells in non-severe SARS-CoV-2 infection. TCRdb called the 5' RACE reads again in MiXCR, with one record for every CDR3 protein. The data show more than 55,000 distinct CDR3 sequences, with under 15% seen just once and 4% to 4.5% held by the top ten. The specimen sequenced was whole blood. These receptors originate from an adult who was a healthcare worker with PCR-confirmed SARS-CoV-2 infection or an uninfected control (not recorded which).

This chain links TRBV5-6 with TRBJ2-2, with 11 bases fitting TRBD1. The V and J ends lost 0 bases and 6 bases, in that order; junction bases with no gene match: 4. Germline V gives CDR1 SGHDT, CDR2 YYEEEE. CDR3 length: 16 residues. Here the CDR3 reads CASSLAGQGASGELFF. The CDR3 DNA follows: TGTGCCAGCAGCTTGGCTGGACAGGGGGCCTCCGGGGAGCTGTTTTTT.

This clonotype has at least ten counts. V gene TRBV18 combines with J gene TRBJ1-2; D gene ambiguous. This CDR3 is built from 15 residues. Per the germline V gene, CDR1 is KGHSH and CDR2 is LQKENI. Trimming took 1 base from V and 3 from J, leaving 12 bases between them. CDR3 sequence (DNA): TGTGCCAGCTCACCACGGTTGGGCGAAGACTATGGCTACACCTTC. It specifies CASSPRLGEDYGYTF.

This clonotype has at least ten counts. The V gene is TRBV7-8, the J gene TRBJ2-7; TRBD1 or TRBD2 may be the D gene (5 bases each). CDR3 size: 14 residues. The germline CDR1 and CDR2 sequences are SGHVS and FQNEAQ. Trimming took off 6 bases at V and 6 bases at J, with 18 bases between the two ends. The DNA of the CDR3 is TGTGCCAGCAGTTTTTCGGGACGGACGATCGAGCAGTACTTC. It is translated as CASSFSGRTIEQYF. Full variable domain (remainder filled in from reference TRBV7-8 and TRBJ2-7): GAGVSQSPRYKVAKRGQDVALRCDPISGHVSLFWYQQALGQGPEFLTYFQNEAQLDKSGLPSDRFFAERPEGSVSTLKIQRTQQEDSAVYLCASSFSGRTIEQYFGPGTRLTVT.

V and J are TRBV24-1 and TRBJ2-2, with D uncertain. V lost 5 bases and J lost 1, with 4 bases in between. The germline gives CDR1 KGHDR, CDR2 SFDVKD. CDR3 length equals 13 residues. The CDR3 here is CATSGRNTGELFF. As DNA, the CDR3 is TGTGCCACCAGTGGGCGGAACACCGGGGAGCTGTTTTTT.

CDR3 sequence reads: CASSLAFSQPQHF. DNA for the CDR3: TGTGCCAGCAGTTTAGCGTTCAGTCAGCCCCAGCATTTT. V gene TRBV12-3 or TRBV12-4 combines with J gene TRBJ1-5; D not resolved. The CDR3 contains 13 residues. With 0 bases removed from V and 6 bases from J, the gap between germline ends came to 6 bases.

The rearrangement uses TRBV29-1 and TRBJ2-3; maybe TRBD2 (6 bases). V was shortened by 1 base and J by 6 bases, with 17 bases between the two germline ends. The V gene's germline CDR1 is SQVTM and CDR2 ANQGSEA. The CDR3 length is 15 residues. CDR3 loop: CSVEGGGSGEDTQYF. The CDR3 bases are TGCAGCGTTGAAGGGGGCGGATCGGGAGAGGATACGCAGTATTTT.

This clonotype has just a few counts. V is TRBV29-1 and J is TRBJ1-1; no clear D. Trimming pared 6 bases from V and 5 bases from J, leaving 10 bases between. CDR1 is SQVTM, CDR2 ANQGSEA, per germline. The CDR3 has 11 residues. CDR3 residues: CSVITVTEAFF. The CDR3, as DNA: TGCAGCGTCATAACAGTGACTGAAGCTTTCTTT.

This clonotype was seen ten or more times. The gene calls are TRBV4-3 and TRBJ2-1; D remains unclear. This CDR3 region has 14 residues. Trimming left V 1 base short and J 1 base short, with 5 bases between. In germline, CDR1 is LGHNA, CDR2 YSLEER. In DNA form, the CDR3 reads TGCGCCAGCAGCCAAGGGCTTTCCTACAATGAGCAGTTCTTC. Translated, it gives CASSQGLSYNEQFF.

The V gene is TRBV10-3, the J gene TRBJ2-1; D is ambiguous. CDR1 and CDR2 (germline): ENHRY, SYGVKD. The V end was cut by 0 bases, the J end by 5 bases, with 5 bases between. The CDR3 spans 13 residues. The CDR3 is CAISESQDNEQFF. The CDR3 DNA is TGTGCCATCAGTGAGTCTCAAGACAATGAGCAGTTCTTC.

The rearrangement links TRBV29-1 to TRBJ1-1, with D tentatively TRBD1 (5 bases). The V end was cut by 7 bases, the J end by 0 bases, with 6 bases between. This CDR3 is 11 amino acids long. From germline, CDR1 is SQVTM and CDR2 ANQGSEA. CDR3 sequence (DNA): TGCAGCGCGGACATGAACACTGAAGCTTTCTTT. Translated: CSADMNTEAFF.

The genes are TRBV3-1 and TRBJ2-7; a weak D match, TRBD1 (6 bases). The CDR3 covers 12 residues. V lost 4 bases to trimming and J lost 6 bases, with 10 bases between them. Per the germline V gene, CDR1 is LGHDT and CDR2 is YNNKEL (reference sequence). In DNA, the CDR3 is TGTGCCAGCAGCCCGCGAGGGGGCGAGCAGTACTTC. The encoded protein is CASSPRGGEQYF.

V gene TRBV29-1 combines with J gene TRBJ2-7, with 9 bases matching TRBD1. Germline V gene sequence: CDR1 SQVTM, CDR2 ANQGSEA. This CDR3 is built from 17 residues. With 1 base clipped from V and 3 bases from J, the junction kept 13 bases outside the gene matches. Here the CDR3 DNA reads TGCAGCGTTGAAGGCCTTCCGACAGGGGGGGACGGCTACGAGCAGTACTTC. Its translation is CSVEGLPTGGDGYEQYF.

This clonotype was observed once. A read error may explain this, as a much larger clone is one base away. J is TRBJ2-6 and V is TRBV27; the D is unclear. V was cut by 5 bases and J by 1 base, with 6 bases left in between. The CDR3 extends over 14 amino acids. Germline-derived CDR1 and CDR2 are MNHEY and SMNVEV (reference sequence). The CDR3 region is CASSVRSGANVLTF. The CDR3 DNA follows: TGTGCCAGCAGTGTCCGGTCTGGGGCCAACGTCCTGACTTTC.

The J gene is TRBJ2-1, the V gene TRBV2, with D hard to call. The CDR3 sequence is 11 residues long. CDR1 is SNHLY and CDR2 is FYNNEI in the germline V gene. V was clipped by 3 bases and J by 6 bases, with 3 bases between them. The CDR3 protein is CASSEVNEQFF. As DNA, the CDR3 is TGTGCCAGCAGTGAGGTCAATGAGCAGTTCTTC.

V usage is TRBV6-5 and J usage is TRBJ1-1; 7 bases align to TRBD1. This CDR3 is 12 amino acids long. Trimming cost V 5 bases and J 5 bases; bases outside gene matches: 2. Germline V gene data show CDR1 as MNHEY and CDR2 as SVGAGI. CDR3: CASSQQGTEAFF. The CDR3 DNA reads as TGTGCCAGCAGTCAACAGGGGACTGAAGCTTTCTTT.

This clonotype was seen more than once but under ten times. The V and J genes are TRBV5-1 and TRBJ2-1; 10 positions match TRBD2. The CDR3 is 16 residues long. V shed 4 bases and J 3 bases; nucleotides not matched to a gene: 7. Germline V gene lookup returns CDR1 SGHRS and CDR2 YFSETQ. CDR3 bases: TGCGCCAGCAGCGGCGGACTAGCGGCCTACTACAATGAGCAGTTCTTC. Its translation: CASSGGLAAYYNEQFF.

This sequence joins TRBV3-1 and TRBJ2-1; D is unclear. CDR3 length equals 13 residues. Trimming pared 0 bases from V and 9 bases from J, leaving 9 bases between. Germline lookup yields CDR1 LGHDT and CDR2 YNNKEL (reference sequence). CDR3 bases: TGTGCCAGCAGCCAAGAATGGTGGGCTGAGCAGTTCTTC. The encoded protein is CASSQEWWAEQFF.

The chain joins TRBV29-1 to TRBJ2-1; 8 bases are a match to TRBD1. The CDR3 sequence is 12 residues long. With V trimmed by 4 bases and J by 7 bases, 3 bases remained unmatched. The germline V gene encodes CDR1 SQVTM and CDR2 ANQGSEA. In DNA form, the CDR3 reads TGCAGCGTTGGGACAGGGATAAATGAGCAGTTCTTC. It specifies CSVGTGINEQFF.

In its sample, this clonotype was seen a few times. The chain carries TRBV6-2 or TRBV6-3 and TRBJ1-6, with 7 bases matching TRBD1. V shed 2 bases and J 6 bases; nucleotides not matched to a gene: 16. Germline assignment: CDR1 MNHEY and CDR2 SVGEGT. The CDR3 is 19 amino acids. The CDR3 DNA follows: TGTGCCAGCAGTTACCCAGAATTCGGACAGGTCGAAATTAATTCACCCCTCCACTTT. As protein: CASSYPEFGQVEINSPLHF.

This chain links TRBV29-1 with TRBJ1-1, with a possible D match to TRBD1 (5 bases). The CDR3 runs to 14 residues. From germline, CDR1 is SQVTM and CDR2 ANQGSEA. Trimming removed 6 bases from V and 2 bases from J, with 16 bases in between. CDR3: CSVTRGRGNTEAFF. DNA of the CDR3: TGCAGCGTGACTAGGGGTAGGGGCAACACTGAAGCTTTCTTT.

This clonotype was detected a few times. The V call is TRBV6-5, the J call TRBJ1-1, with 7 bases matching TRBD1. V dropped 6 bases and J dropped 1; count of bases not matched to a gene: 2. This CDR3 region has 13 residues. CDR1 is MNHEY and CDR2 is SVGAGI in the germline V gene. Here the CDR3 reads CASRGQRNTEAFF. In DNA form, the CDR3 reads TGTGCCAGCAGGGGACAGAGGAACACTGAAGCTTTCTTT.

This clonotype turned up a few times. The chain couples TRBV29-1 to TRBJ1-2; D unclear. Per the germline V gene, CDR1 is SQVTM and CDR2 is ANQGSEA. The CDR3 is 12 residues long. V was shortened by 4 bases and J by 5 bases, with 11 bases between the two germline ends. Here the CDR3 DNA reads TGCAGCGTTGGGACCCTAAGTTATGGCTACACCTTC. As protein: CSVGTLSYGYTF.

CDR3 amino acids: CASSLAWDITGNTIYF. The CDR3 DNA reads as TGTGCCAGCAGCTTAGCGTGGGACATAACTGGAAACACCATATATTTT. This rearrangement joins TRBV7-8 to TRBJ1-3; a possible D gene is TRBD1 (6 bases). Germline values: CDR1 SGHVS, CDR2 FQNEAQ. With 0 bases removed from V and 2 bases from J, the gap between germline ends came to 11 bases. This CDR3 has 16 residues.

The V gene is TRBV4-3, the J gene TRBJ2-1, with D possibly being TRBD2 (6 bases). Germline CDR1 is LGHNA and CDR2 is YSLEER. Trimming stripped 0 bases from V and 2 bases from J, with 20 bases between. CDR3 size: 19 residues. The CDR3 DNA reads TGCGCCAGCAGCCAAGATACCCCCGGGAGCCTTAACCCCTACAATGAGCAGTTCTTC. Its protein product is CASSQDTPGSLNPYNEQFF.